The rows below give T cell receptor beta chains drawn from one sample of a study of blood T cell repertoires in COVID-19. Clones were sequenced by immunoSEQ multiplex PCR, and TCRdb holds only the in-frame ones, with some missing. The table shows 150,000 or so clones, with around 87% occurring only once. The sequencing input was peripheral blood. These TCRs come from a man between 18 and 29 years old with acute or convalescent COVID-19. CDR3s include the opening cysteine and the closing phenylalanine or tryptophan. The order of the fields is CDR3 DNA, CDR3 protein, D gene, V gene, J gene, clone size. The D gene is left open where the match is weak. Rows give clone size only sometimes, using once, few, many, or a class for an expanded clone.

TGTGCCAGTACCCCGACCGGGACAGCCTACAATGAGCAGTTCTTC	CASTPTGTAYNEQFF	TRBD1	TRBV19	TRBJ2-1	once
TGTGCCAGCAGGGGAGGGTCGAGGTCACCCCTCCACTTT	CASRGGSRSPLHF	.	TRBV28	TRBJ1-6	.
TGTGCCAGCGACAGGCCGAACACTGAAGCTTTCTTT	CASDRPNTEAFF	.	TRBV2	TRBJ1-1	.
TGTGCCAGCAGCCCCCACTTCAGCACAGATACGCAGTATTTT	CASSPHFSTDTQYF	.	TRBV7-9	TRBJ2-3	.
TGTGCCAGCATCCCGACTAGCGGCTACACAGATACGCAGTATTTT	CASIPTSGYTDTQYF	TRBD2	TRBV2	TRBJ2-3	once
TGTGCCAGCAGCCTCGATGGGCCCTATGGCTACACCTTC	CASSLDGPYGYTF	.	TRBV28	TRBJ1-2	.
TGTGCCAGCAGCCCGAGGGAGGAGCCGCCCCAGCATTTT	CASSPREEPPQHF	.	TRBV7-8	TRBJ1-5	.
TGTGCCTGGAGTGGGACAGGGAGCAATCAGCCCCAGCATTTT	CAWSGTGSNQPQHF	TRBD1	TRBV30	TRBJ1-5	.
TGTGCCAGCAGTTGGGGACACTCTGGGGCCAACGTCCTGACTTTC	CASSWGHSGANVLTF	.	TRBV6-6	TRBJ2-6	.
TGTGCCAGCAGCCAAGATCGGGCGGGAAACTATGGCTACACCTTC	CASSQDRAGNYGYTF	.	TRBV3-1/TRBV3-2	TRBJ1-2	once
TGTGCCAGCAGCTTGACAGGGACCAATTCACCCCTCCACTTT	CASSLTGTNSPLHF	TRBD1	TRBV13	TRBJ1-6	.
TGTGCCAGCAGCCAAGGCGTCTCAACTACCGGTGGCTACACCTTC	CASSQGVSTTGGYTF	.	TRBV3-1/TRBV3-2	TRBJ1-2	.
TGTGCCAGCAGCCTAACCTGGACAGGGGATAACTATGGCTACACCTTC	CASSLTWTGDNYGYTF	TRBD1	TRBV3-1/TRBV3-2	TRBJ1-2	.
TGTGCCAGCAGTGAAGTATCAGGGTATCAGCCCCAGCATTTT	CASSEVSGYQPQHF	.	TRBV6-1	TRBJ1-5	.
TGTGCCAGCAGCCCACTCTGGGGCAGCTCCACAGATACGCAGTATTTT	CASSPLWGSSTDTQYF	.	TRBV5-5	TRBJ2-3	.
TGCGCCAGCAGCTTGGAGGCGGTCTTCAATAATTCACCCCTCCACTTT	CASSLEAVFNNSPLHF	.	TRBV5-1	TRBJ1-6	.
TGTGCCTGGAGTGGGGGGACAGGGGGTCCTTCACTGTTTTTT	CAWSGGTGGPSLFF	TRBD1	TRBV30	TRBJ1-4	.
TGTGCCAGCAGCTTGGCGGGAACAACTAATGAAAAACTGTTTTTT	CASSLAGTTNEKLFF	.	TRBV5-5	TRBJ1-4	once
TGTGCCAGCAGCCAGCTAACTCCGGATCAGCCCCAGCATTTT	CASSQLTPDQPQHF	.	TRBV7-8	TRBJ1-5	.
TGTGCCAGCAGTTGGGTTGCAGGCGTGGACACTGAAGCTTTCTTT	CASSWVAGVDTEAFF	.	TRBV28	TRBJ1-1	.
TGTGCCAGCAGCTTGACAGGGCCTTACAATGAGCAGTTCTTC	CASSLTGPYNEQFF	.	TRBV5-4	TRBJ2-1	.
TGTGCCAGTAGTGCCCTAGCGGAGTACAATGAGCAGTTCTTC	CASSALAEYNEQFF	TRBD2	TRBV19	TRBJ2-1	few
TGCGCCAGCAGTATGGGTGAGGGCACCTACAATGAGCAGTTCTTC	CASSMGEGTYNEQFF	.	TRBV10-1	TRBJ2-1	.
TGTGCCAGCAGCTCGCATAGACAGGGCCCCCATGGCTACACCTTC	CASSSHRQGPHGYTF	TRBD1	TRBV7-9	TRBJ1-2	few
TGTGCCTGGAGTGCCGCGTTGAAGCAGTACTTC	CAWSAALKQYF	.	TRBV30	TRBJ2-7	.
TGTGCCAGCAGCCAGCGTCAGGGTGGTGGCTACACCTTC	CASSQRQGGGYTF	.	TRBV14	TRBJ1-2	few
TGTGCCACCAGCAGAGATTTAGGGGGAGCCAAAAACATTCAGTACTTC	CATSRDLGGAKNIQYF	.	TRBV15	TRBJ2-4	.
TGTGCCAGCAGTGAAGCGGTCGGGACTAGCGGGGCTAAGACCGGGGAGCTGTTTTTT	CASSEAVGTSGAKTGELFF	TRBD2	TRBV2	TRBJ2-2	.
TGTGCCAGCAGCTTATACTCCGGGACAGGGTTTGGCTACACCTTC	CASSLYSGTGFGYTF	TRBD1	TRBV5-6	TRBJ1-2	.
TGTGCCAGCAGATACGCCGGGACTGAAGCTTTCTTT	CASRYAGTEAFF	.	TRBV28	TRBJ1-1	.
TGTGCCAGCTCACCAATCTTAACCGGGGAGCTGTTTTTT	CASSPILTGELFF	.	TRBV18	TRBJ2-2	.
TGTGCCAGTAGTATGCAAGGGGTCACTGGAAACACCATATATTTT	CASSMQGVTGNTIYF	.	TRBV19	TRBJ1-3	.
TGCGCCAGCAGCTTGGAAGGACAGGGGGTCACTGAAGCTTTCTTT	CASSLEGQGVTEAFF	TRBD1	TRBV5-1	TRBJ1-1	once
TGTGCCATCAGTGAGCCCCGGACAGGGAAAGCTTTCTTT	CAISEPRTGKAFF	TRBD1	TRBV10-3	TRBJ1-1	.
TGTGCCAGCAGTTTTTCCAGGCACAATCAGCCCCAGCATTTT	CASSFSRHNQPQHF	.	TRBV5-6	TRBJ1-5	.
TGTGCCTGGAGTGTACAGGGGCTCGGCTACAATGAGCAGTTCTTC	CAWSVQGLGYNEQFF	TRBD1	TRBV30	TRBJ2-1	.
TGTGCCTGGAGTGTACCAGGAGGGCGATCGAATGGCTACACCTTC	CAWSVPGGRSNGYTF	.	TRBV30	TRBJ1-2	.
TGTGCCTGGAGTGATGGAGGGGTCAATCTGGCTTTCTTT	CAWSDGGVNLAFF	.	TRBV30	TRBJ1-1	.
TGTGCCAGCAGTCCTCACCGGGGAGGGAACACCGGGGAGCTGTTTTTT	CASSPHRGGNTGELFF	.	TRBV27	TRBJ2-2	.
TGTGCCAGCAGCCCAGGAGGACAGGGAAGGTATGGCTACACCTTC	CASSPGGQGRYGYTF	TRBD1	TRBV5-5	TRBJ1-2	few
TGTGCCAGTAGTATGATAGGCGGGGGGATCTACAATGAGCAGTTCTTC	CASSMIGGGIYNEQFF	TRBD2	TRBV19	TRBJ2-1	few
TGTGCCAGCAGCTTCAAGGGGATCTCCTATAATTCACCCCTCCACTTT	CASSFKGISYNSPLHF	.	TRBV7-9	TRBJ1-6	.
TGTGCCAGCAGCTGGGACAGGGGGCGCGGCTATGGCTACACCTTC	CASSWDRGRGYGYTF	TRBD1	TRBV7-8	TRBJ1-2	.
TGCGCCAGCAGCCTATCACAGGGTTTCGGTAATTCACCCCTCCACTTT	CASSLSQGFGNSPLHF	.	TRBV5-1	TRBJ1-6	few
TGTGCCACCAGTGACCCCAGACAGACTCGTGAGCAGTTCTTC	CATSDPRQTREQFF	.	TRBV24-1	TRBJ2-1	.
TGTGCCTGGAGTCGGACAGGGTCTGGAAACACCATATATTTT	CAWSRTGSGNTIYF	TRBD1	TRBV30	TRBJ1-3	.
TGTGCCAGTAGTGTGCGGGGCTCAGATACGCAGTATTTT	CASSVRGSDTQYF	.	TRBV19	TRBJ2-3	.
TGTGCCAGCGGGTGGGACTCGAACACTGAAGCTTTCTTT	CASGWDSNTEAFF	.	TRBV12-3/TRBV12-4	TRBJ1-1	.
TGTGCCAGCAGTTACCAGGGAATGGCCGGGGAGCTGTTTTTT	CASSYQGMAGELFF	.	TRBV6-5	TRBJ2-2	.
TGTGCCATCCCGTCCCACTATGGCTACACCTTC	CAIPSHYGYTF	.	TRBV11-2	TRBJ1-2	once
TGTGCCAGCAGTTACCCGGGACAGCAAGAGACCCAGTACTTC	CASSYPGQQETQYF	TRBD1	TRBV6-5	TRBJ2-5	.
TGTGCCAGCAGTGTAAGGACGGGGGCAACTAATGAAAAACTGTTTTTT	CASSVRTGATNEKLFF	.	TRBV6-1	TRBJ1-4	once
TGTGCTAGTGGTTTGGTACCCCTGACAGGGGGTTCACCCCTCCACTTT	CASGLVPLTGGSPLHF	TRBD1	TRBV12-5	TRBJ1-6	.
TGCGCCAGCAGCGGACAGGGAGATGAGCAGTTCTTC	CASSGQGDEQFF	TRBD1	TRBV4-1	TRBJ2-1	.
TGTGCCACCAGCAGAGATCGACTAGCGGACCGCTCCTACGAGCAGTACTTC	CATSRDRLADRSYEQYF	TRBD2	TRBV15	TRBJ2-7	few
TGTGCCACCGTTCGTGATAAAAGCCGACAGGGGAATAAGGAAAAACTGTTTTTT	CATVRDKSRQGNKEKLFF	TRBD1	TRBV24-1	TRBJ1-4	.
TGTGCCAGCAGTTCGGTCAATCAGCCCCAGCATTTT	CASSSVNQPQHF	.	TRBV12-3/TRBV12-4	TRBJ1-5	.
TGTGCCAGCAGCGTTTTCGTGCAGGGGAGCCCTGGAAACACCATATATTTT	CASSVFVQGSPGNTIYF	.	TRBV9	TRBJ1-3	.
TGTGCCAGCAGCTCAGGGATCCCGGGACAGGGGAACCACGAGCAGTACTTC	CASSSGIPGQGNHEQYF	TRBD1	TRBV7-9	TRBJ2-7	.